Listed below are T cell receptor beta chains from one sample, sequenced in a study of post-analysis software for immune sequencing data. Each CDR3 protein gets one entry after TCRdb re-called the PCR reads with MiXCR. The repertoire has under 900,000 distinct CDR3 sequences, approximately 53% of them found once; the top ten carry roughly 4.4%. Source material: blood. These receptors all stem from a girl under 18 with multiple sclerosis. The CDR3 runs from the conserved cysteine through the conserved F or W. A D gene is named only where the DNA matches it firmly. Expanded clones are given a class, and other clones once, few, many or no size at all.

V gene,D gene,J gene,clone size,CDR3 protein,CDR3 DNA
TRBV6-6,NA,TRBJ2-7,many,CASSYGESRSTGEQYF,TGTGCCAGCAGTTACGGGGAAAGTCGGTCCACGGGGGAGCAGTACTTC
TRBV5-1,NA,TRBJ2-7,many,CASSVKGYEQYF,TGCGCCAGCAGCGTTAAGGGGTACGAGCAGTACTTC
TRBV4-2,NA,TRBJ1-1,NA,CASSQEGGLVNTEAFF,TGTGCCAGCAGCCAAGAAGGGGGGTTAGTGAACACTGAAGCTTTCTTT
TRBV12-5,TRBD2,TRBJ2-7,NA,CASGTSGPTTQYF,TGTGCTAGTGGGACTAGCGGGCCTACCACCCAGTACTTC
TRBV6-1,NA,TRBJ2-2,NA,CASSHITGELFF,TGTGCCAGCAGTCACATCACCGGGGAGCTGTTTTTT
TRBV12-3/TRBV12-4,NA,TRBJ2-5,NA,CASSFSGTQGTQYF,TGTGCCAGCAGTTTTTCGGGAACCCAAGGGACCCAGTACTTC
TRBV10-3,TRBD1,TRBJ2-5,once,CAISERGTGWEIQYF,TGTGCCATCAGTGAGAGGGGGACAGGGTGGGAGATCCAGTACTTC
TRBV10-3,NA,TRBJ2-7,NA,CAISDGTTYEQYF,TGTGCCATCAGCGACGGGACCACCTACGAGCAGTACTTC
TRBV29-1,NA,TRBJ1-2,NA,CSVEGGVPDGYTF,TGCAGCGTTGAAGGGGGAGTGCCGGATGGCTACACCTTC
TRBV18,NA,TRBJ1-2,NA,CASSPLVWGTNYGYTF,TGTGCCAGCTCACCCCTCGTTTGGGGCACCAACTATGGCTACACCTTC
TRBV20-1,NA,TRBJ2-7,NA,CSARSKGPTGGVKQYF,TGCAGTGCTAGATCGAAGGGCCCCACCGGGGGCGTAAAGCAGTACTTC